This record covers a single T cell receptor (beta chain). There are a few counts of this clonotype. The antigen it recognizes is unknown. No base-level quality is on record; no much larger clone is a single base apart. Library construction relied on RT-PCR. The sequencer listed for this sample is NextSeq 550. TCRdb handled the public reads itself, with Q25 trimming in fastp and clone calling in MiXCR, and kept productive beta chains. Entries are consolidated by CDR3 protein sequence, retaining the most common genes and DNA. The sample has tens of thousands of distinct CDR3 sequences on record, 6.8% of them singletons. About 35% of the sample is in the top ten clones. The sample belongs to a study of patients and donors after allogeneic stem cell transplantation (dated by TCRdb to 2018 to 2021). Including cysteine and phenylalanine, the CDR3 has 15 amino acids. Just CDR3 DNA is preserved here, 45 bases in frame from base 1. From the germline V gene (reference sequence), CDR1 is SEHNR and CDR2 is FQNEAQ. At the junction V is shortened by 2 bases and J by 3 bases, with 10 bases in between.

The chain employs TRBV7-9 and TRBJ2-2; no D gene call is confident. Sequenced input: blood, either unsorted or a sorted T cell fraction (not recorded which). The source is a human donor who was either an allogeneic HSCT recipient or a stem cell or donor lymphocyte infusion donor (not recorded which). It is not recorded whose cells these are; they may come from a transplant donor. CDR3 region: CASSLILTYTGELFF. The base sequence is TGTGCCAGCAGCTTAATTCTCACCTACACCGGGGAGCTGTTTTTT. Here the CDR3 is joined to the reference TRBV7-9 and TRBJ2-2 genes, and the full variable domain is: DTGVSQNPRHKITKRGQNVTFRCDPISEHNRLYWYRQTLGQGPEFLTYFQNEAQLEKSRLLSDRFSAERPKGSFSTLEIQRTEQGDSAMYLCASSLILTYTGELFFGEGSRLTVL.